Listed here is a single T cell receptor beta chain. Its antigen is not identified. This sample is part of a study of multiple sclerosis patients with progressive multifocal leukoencephalopathy. Whole-study results and caveats: Before and during natalizumab, the clones expanded at PML already existed.

As for time point: before natalizumab initiation. The T0 samples predate the first natalizumab infusion. The survey-level immunoSEQ assay was used. Libraries were prepared by immunoSEQ multiplex PCR; TCRdb keeps only in-frame clonotypes and omits some of them. Here the sample spans more than 30,000 clones, around 93% being singletons. CDR3 length: 14 residues. CDR1 is MNHNY, CDR2 SVGAGI, per germline (reference sequence). V lost 6 bases, J lost 3 bases, and 14 bases lay in between. The specimen was PBMCs. The V and J genes are TRBV6-6 and TRBJ1-2; D is unresolved. This receptor was identified in a man between 25 and 39 years old with multiple sclerosis. The CDR3 DNA is TGTGCCAGCAGCATCCTGCTGGTAGACTATGGCTACACCTTC. As protein: CASSILLVDYGYTF.